This TCR beta chain was recovered during a study of post-analysis software for immune sequencing data. cDNA libraries of TCR beta carried unique molecular identifiers. Input amounts of 1 to 10 million T cells were used. These gave around 500,000 cDNA molecules, so each molecule approximated one T cell. Each CDR3 protein is one row after TCRdb ran MiXCR on the PCR reads. The sample includes fewer than 550,000 distinct CDR3 sequences, approximately 34% of them seen just once. The CDR3 length is 13 residues. V was pared by 5 bases and J by 1 base, with 11 bases between. Germline V lookup: CDR1 DFQATT, CDR2 SNEGSKA (reference sequence). Study-wide findings and caveats: Diversity measured as normalized Chao1 was significantly lower in multiple sclerosis patients than in controls. A handful of TRBV segments (TRBV5-6, TRBV5-1 and TRBV20-1 among them) occurred more frequently in patients than in controls. Strong co-clustering by F measure was evident for samples that had been prepared in the same batch.

As concerns this clonotype: Its matching antigen is unknown.

The V call is TRBV20-1, the J call TRBJ2-5; the D gene is possibly TRBD2 (5 bases). The receptor was isolated from a girl younger than 18 with multiple sclerosis. Sequencing used blood. CDR3 sequence: CSAGGGRQETQYF. In DNA form, the CDR3 reads TGCAGTGCTGGAGGAGGCCGCCAAGAGACCCAGTACTTC.